The sequence of this T cell receptor (beta chain) was determined in a study of blood T cell repertoires in COVID-19. About the research overall: Sites across the United States, Italy and Spain contributed samples from acute and convalescent COVID-19. PBMCs, B-cell-depleted T cells, or T cells provided the cDNA or gDNA that made up the material.

Authors' methods: How many nucleated cells were present was estimated from reference gene primer amplification. The table came from immunoSEQ multiplex PCR; TCRdb's copy has only in-frame clones and leaves some out. Clone size and V and J calls were adopted from that table, with D and trimming inferred from the DNA. This sample yields tens of thousands of clones, of which just over 85% are seen a single time; over 4% belongs to the top ten. Trimming pared 3 bases from V and 6 bases from J, leaving 17 bases between. Germline V lookup: CDR1 LGHDT, CDR2 YNNKEL (reference sequence). This CDR3 has 15 amino acids.

The V and J genes are TRBV3-1 (or the pseudogene TRBV3-2) and TRBJ1-2; D is possibly TRBD1 (5 bases). The source material was peripheral blood. This clonotype was sampled from a man in his forties or fifties with acute or convalescent COVID-19. CDR3 protein: CASSHRGTAADGYTF. The CDR3 nucleotides read TGTGCCAGCAGCCACCGGGGGACTGCGGCTGATGGCTACACCTTC.